The entry that follows covers one T cell receptor (beta chain) sequence. The antigen remains undetermined. This record comes from a study of T-cell memory formation after mild COVID-19. The study, taken as a whole, reports: The finding that pre-infection memory included some responding clones suggested that cross-reactive memory joined.

TCRdb re-derived calls from the 5' RACE reads in MiXCR, one entry per CDR3 protein. Altogether roughly 450,000 distinct CDR3 sequences are present, about 20% being singletons, with the ten largest covering roughly an eighth. Germline-derived CDR1 and CDR2 are MNHEY and SVGEGT. Trimming at V came to 5 bases and at J to 0 bases, leaving 1 base not matched to a gene. The CDR3 has 15 amino acids. The chain has TRBV6-2 or TRBV6-3 and TRBJ2-3; 11 bases are shared with TRBD2. The sequenced sample consisted of PBMCs or a T cell subset sorted from them (not recorded which). The receptor comes from an adult woman who had mild COVID-19 (a few samples of this study predate the infection). Cell type and time point are not known. Written as DNA, the CDR3 is TGTGCCAGCAGTCGACTAGCGGGAAGCACAGATACGCAGTATTTT. Protein: CASSRLAGSTDTQYF.